This is a list of T cell receptor beta chains from one sample in a study of OX40 agonist ivuxolimab in advanced cancers. Produced via immunoSEQ multiplex PCR; TCRdb's table is partial and in-frame only. Of approximately 120,000 clones in the sample, 85% to 95% are singletons; the top ten hold under 0.85%. The source material was CD4+ or CD8+ T cells sorted from blood, sampled in a trial of the OX40 agonist ivuxolimab. The receptors derive from an adult with an advanced solid tumor such as melanoma, head and neck, liver or kidney cancer. Each CDR3 is given with its conserved first and last residue. A D gene is named only where the DNA matches it firmly. Rows may omit the clone size; those that give it use once, few, many or a size class.

d_gene: -
abundance: once
v_gene: TRBV18
j_gene: TRBJ1-1
CDR3aa: CASSPNTKPSTPGNTEAFF
CDR3nt: TGTGCCAGCTCACCAAACACGAAGCCCAGCACCCCAGGGAACACTGAAGCTTTCTTT

d_gene: TRBD2
abundance: -
v_gene: TRBV19
j_gene: TRBJ2-1
CDR3aa: CASSTQGLAGWGTGEQFF
CDR3nt: TGTGCCAGTAGTACCCAGGGACTAGCGGGGTGGGGGACTGGCGAGCAGTTCTTC

d_gene: -
abundance: -
v_gene: TRBV18
j_gene: TRBJ1-1
CDR3aa: CASSRGGATNTEAFF
CDR3nt: TGTGCCAGCTCACGGGGGGGGGCAACGAACACTGAAGCTTTCTTT

d_gene: TRBD2
abundance: once
v_gene: TRBV6-5
j_gene: TRBJ2-3
CDR3aa: CASMTSGSRTDTQYF
CDR3nt: TGTGCCAGCATGACTAGCGGGAGTAGAACAGATACGCAGTATTTT

d_gene: -
abundance: -
v_gene: TRBV7-8
j_gene: TRBJ2-5
CDR3aa: CASSLVGADQETQYF
CDR3nt: TGTGCCAGCAGCTTAGTTGGGGCAGACCAAGAGACCCAGTACTTC

d_gene: TRBD1
abundance: -
v_gene: TRBV7-9
j_gene: TRBJ1-2
CDR3aa: CASSWGQGASHGYTF
CDR3nt: TGTGCCAGCAGCTGGGGACAGGGGGCATCGCATGGCTACACCTTC

d_gene: TRBD1
abundance: -
v_gene: TRBV7-2
j_gene: TRBJ2-7
CDR3aa: CASSSAGTGTYEQYF
CDR3nt: TGTGCCAGCAGCTCAGCCGGGACAGGGACCTACGAGCAGTACTTC

d_gene: -
abundance: -
v_gene: TRBV18
j_gene: TRBJ1-2
CDR3aa: CASSPSNGGGYTF
CDR3nt: TGTGCCAGCTCACCTTCGAACGGCGGCGGCTACACCTTC

d_gene: TRBD1
abundance: few
v_gene: TRBV6-6
j_gene: TRBJ1-2
CDR3aa: CASSYGQGQEYGYTF
CDR3nt: TGTGCCAGCAGTTACGGTCAAGGACAGGAGTATGGCTACACCTTC

d_gene: -
abundance: -
v_gene: TRBV4-1
j_gene: TRBJ2-3
CDR3aa: CASSQLDMGFSTDTQYF
CDR3nt: TGCGCCAGCAGCCAATTGGACATGGGGTTTAGCACAGATACGCAGTATTTT